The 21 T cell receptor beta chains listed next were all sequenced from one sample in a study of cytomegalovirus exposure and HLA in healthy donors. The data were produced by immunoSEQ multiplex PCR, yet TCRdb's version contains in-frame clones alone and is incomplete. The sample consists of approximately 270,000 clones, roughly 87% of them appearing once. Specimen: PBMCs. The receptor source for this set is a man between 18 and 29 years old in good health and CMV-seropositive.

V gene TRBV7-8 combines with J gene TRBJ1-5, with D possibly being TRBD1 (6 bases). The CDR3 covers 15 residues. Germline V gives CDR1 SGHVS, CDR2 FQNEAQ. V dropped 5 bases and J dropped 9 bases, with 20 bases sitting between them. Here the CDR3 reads CASSLTGITTRPQHF. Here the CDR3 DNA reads TGTGCCAGCAGCCTGACAGGAATTACAACACGGCCCCAGCATTTT.

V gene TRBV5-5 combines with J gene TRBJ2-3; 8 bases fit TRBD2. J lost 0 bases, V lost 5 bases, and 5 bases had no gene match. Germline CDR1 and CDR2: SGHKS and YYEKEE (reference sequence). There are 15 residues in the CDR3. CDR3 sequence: CASSSSGGSTDTQYF. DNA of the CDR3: TGTGCCAGCAGTTCGAGCGGGGGTAGCACAGATACGCAGTATTTT.

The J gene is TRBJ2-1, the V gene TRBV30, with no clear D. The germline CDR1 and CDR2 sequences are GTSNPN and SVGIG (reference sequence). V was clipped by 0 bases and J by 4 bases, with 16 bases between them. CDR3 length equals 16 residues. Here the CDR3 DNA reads TGTGCCTGGAGTGTAGGTTCCCAAGCCGTTTACAATGAGCAGTTCTTC. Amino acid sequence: CAWSVGSQAVYNEQFF.

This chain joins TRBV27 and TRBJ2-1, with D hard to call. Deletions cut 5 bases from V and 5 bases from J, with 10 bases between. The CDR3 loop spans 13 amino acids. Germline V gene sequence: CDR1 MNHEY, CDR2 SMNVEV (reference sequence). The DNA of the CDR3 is TGTGCCAGCAGTAGCAGATTAAACAATGAGCAGTTCTTC. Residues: CASSSRLNNEQFF.

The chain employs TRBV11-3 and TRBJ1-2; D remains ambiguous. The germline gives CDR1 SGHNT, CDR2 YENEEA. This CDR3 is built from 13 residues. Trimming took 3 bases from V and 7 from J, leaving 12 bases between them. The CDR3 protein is CASSFVDGFGYTF. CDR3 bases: TGTGCCAGCAGCTTTGTCGACGGGTTTGGCTACACCTTC.

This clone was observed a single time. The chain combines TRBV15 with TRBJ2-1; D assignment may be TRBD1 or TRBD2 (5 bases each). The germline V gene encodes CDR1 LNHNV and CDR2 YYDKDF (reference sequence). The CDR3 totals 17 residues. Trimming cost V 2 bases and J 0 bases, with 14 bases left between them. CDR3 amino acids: CATSRLRGVSSYNEQFF. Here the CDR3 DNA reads TGTGCCACCAGCAGACTCCGAGGGGTGAGCTCCTACAATGAGCAGTTCTTC.

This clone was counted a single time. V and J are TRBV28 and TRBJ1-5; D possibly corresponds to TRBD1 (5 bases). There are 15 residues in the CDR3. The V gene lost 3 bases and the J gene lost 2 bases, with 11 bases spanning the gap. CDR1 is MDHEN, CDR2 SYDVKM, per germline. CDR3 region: CASSLGGKGNQPQHF. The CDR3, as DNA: TGTGCCAGCAGTTTGGGGGGTAAGGGCAATCAGCCCCAGCATTTT.

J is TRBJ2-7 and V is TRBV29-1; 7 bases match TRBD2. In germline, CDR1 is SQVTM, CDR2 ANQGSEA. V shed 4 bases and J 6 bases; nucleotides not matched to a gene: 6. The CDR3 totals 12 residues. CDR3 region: CSVGGRASEQYF. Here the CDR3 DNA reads TGCAGCGTTGGTGGGAGGGCCTCCGAGCAGTACTTC.

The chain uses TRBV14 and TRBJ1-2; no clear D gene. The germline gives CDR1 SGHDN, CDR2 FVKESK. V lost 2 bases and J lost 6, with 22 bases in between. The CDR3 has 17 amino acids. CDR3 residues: CASSQNRVREVFDGYTF. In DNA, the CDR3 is TGTGCCAGCAGCCAAAACAGAGTAAGGGAGGTTTTTGATGGCTACACCTTC.

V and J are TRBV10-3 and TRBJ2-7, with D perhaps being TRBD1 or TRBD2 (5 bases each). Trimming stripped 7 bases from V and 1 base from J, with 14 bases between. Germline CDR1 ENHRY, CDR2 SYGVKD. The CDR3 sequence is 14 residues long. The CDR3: CAITTGTGSYEQYF. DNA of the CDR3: TGTGCCATCACTACCGGGACGGGATCCTACGAGCAGTACTTC.

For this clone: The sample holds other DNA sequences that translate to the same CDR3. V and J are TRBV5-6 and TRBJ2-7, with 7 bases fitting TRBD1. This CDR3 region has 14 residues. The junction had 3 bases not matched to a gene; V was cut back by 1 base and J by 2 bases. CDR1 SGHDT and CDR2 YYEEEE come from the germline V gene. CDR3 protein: CASSLPGQTYEQYF. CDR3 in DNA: TGTGCCAGCAGCTTGCCGGGACAGACCTACGAGCAGTACTTC.

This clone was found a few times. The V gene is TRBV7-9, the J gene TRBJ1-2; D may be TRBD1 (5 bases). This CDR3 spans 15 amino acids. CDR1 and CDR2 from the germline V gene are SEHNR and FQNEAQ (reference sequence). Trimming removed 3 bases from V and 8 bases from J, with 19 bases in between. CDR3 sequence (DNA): TGTGCCAGCAGCTTGGAGGGACGGCGCCGGAAAGGCTACACCTTC. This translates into CASSLEGRRRKGYTF.

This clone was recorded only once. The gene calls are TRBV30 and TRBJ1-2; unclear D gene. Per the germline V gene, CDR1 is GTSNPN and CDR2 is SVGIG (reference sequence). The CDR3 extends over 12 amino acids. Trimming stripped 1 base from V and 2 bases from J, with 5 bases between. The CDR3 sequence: CAWSELNYGYTF. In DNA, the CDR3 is TGTGCCTGGAGTGAACTAAACTATGGCTACACCTTC.

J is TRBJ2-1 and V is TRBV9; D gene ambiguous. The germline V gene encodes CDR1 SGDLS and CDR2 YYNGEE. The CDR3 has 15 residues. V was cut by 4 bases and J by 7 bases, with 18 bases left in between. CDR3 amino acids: CASSLRSGVMNEQFF. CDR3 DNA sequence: TGTGCCAGCAGCCTTCGATCTGGGGTGATGAATGAGCAGTTCTTC.

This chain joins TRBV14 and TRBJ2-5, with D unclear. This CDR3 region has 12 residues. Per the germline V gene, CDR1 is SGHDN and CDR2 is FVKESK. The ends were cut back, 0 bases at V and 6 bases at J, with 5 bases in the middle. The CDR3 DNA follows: TGTGCCAGCAGCCAAGATCGGAAGACCCAGTACTTC. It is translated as CASSQDRKTQYF. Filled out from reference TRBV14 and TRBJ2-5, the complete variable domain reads EAGVTQFPSHSVIEKGQTVTLRCDPISGHDNLYWYRRVMGKEIKFLLHFVKESKQDESGMPNNRFLAERTGGTYSTLKVQPAELEDSGVYFCASSQDRKTQYFGPGTRLLVL.

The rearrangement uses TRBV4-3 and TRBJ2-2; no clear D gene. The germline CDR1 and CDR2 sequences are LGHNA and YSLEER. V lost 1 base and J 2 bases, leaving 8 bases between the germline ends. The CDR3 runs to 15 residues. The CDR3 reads CASSQGHLNTGELFF. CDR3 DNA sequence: TGCGCCAGCAGCCAAGGGCACCTCAACACCGGGGAGCTGTTTTTT.

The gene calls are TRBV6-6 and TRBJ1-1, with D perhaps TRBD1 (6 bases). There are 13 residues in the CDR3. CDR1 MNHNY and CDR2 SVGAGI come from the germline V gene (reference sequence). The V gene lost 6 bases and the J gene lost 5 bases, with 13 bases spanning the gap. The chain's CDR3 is CASRVQGFTEAFF. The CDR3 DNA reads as TGTGCCAGCAGAGTTCAGGGGTTTACTGAAGCTTTCTTT.

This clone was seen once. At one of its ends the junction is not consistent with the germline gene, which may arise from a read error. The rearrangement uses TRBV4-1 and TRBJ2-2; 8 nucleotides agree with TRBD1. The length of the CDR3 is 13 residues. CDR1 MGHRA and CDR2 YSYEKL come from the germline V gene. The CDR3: CACRGPGGGELFF. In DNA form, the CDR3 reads TGCGCCTGCAGGGGGCCCGGGGGTGGGGAGCTGTTTTTT.

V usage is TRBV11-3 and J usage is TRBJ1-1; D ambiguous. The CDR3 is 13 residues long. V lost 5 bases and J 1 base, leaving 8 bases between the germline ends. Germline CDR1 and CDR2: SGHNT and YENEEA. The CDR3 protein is CASSPHSNTEAFF. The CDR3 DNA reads TGTGCCAGCAGCCCGCACTCGAACACTGAAGCTTTCTTT. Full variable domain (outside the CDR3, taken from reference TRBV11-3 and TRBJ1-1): EAGVVQSPRYKIIEKKQPVAFWCNPISGHNTLYWYLQNLGQGPELLIRYENEEAVDDSQLPKDRFSAERLKGVDSTLKIQPAELGDSAVYLCASSPHSNTEAFFGQGTRLTVV.

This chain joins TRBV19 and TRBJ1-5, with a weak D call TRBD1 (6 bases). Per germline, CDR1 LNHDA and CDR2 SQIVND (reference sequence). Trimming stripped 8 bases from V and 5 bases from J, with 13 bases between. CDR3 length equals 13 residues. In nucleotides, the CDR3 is TGTGCCAGTTCACAGGGTTTTGATCAGCCCCAGCATTTT. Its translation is CASSQGFDQPQHF.

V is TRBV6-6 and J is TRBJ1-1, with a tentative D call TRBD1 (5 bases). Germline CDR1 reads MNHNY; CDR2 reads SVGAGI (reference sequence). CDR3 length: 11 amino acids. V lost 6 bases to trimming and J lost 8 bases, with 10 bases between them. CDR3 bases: TGTGCCAGCAGCCGGGGACCCGAAGCTTTCTTT. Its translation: CASSRGPEAFF.